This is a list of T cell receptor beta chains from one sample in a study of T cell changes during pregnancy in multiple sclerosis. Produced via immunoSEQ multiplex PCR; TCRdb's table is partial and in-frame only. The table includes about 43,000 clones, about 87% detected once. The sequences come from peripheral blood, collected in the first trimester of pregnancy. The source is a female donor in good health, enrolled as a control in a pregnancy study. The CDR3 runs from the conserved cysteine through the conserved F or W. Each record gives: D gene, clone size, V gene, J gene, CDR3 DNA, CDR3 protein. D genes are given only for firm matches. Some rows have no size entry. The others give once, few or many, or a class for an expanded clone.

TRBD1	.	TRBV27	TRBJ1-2	TGTGCCACCCGGGACAGCCTTAACTATGGCTACACCTTC	CATRDSLNYGYTF
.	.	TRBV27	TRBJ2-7	TGTGCCAGCAGTTCGAAGGGGACCTACGAGCAGTACTTC	CASSSKGTYEQYF
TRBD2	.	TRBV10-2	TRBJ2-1	TGCGCCAGCAGAGGAGCGGGGGGGCCTCAGTACAATGAGCAGTTCTTC	CASRGAGGPQYNEQFF
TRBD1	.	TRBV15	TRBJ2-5	TGTGCCACCAGCAACCGGGACAGGGCGGGAGAGACCCAGTACTTC	CATSNRDRAGETQYF
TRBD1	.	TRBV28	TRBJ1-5	TGTGCCAGCAGTTTAGAACCTCCGGGACAGGGGGCCGATCAGCCCCAGCATTTT	CASSLEPPGQGADQPQHF
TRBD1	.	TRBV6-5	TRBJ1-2	TGTGCCAGCAGACCCCCGGGACAGGGGGCGGACACCTTC	CASRPPGQGADTF
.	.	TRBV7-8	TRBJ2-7	TGTGCCAGCAGCTTACCCCGGTTACAGTCCACCCACGAGCAGTACTTC	CASSLPRLQSTHEQYF
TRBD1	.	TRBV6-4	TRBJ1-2	TGTGCCAGCAGTGACGCAGGGGGCTATGGCTACACCTTC	CASSDAGGYGYTF
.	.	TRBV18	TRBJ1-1	TGTGCCAGCTCACCACCGAGAGCCAGGCTGAACACTGAAGCTTTCTTT	CASSPPRARLNTEAFF
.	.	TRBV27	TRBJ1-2	TGTGCCAGCAGTTTAGGGGGGGGGTATGGCTACACCTTC	CASSLGGGYGYTF
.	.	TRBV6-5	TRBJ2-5	TGTGCCAGCAGCTCGGGAGTCCCGTCGGAGACCCAGTACTTC	CASSSGVPSETQYF
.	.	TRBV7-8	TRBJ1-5	TGTGCCAGCAGCTTAAGAGGACTCCAGGATCAGCCCCAGCATTTT	CASSLRGLQDQPQHF
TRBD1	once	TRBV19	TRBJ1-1	TGTGCCAGTAGAGTCCACAGGGGGCCGGACACTGAAGCTTTCTTT	CASRVHRGPDTEAFF
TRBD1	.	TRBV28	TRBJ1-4	TGTGCCAGCAGTTTATTGGGACAGGGTGAAGGTGCAACTAATGAAAAACTGTTTTTT	CASSLLGQGEGATNEKLFF
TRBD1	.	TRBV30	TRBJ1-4	TGTGCCTGGTCAACACAGGGGGCAGCTAATGAAAAACTGTTTTTT	CAWSTQGAANEKLFF
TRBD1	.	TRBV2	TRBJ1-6	TGTGCCAGCAGCCTTGACAGGGATAATTCACCCCTCCACTTT	CASSLDRDNSPLHF
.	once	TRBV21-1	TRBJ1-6	TGTGCCAGCAGCAAAGGAGAGGGACAGAGGAATTCACCCCTCCACTTT	CASSKGEGQRNSPLHF
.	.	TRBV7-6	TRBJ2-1	TGTGCCAGCAGCCTCGGAGGGCTAGCCCCTACCTCACCCTCTCAGTTCTTC	CASSLGGLAPTSPSQFF
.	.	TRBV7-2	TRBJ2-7	TGTGCCAGCAGCGTGGAGGGAGCGGTCCCCTACGAGCAGTACTTC	CASSVEGAVPYEQYF
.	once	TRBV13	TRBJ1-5	TGTGCCAGCAGCTTAGGCGGGGGACGGAGCAATCAGCCCCAGCATTTT	CASSLGGGRSNQPQHF
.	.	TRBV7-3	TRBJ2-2	TGTGCCAGCGGTGGAGGGGCCTCGAACACCGGGGAGCTGTTTTTT	CASGGGASNTGELFF
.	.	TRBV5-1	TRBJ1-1	TGCGCCAGCAGTTTCACAGGGCTTGGGGTGAACACTGAAGCTTTCTTT	CASSFTGLGVNTEAFF
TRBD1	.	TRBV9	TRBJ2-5	TGTGCCAGCATCCTCAAACAGGGGATCCAAGAGACCCAGTACTTC	CASILKQGIQETQYF
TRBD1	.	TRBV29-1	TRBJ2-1	TGCAGCGTTGAAAGGGACAGGGTACCCTACAATGAGCAGTTCTTC	CSVERDRVPYNEQFF
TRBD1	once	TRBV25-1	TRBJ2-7	TGTGCCAGCGCGACGCGGGACAGGGGCCACGAGCAGTACTTC	CASATRDRGHEQYF
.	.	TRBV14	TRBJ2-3	TGTGCCAGCAGCCTCCGGGGGGATACGCAGTATTTT	CASSLRGDTQYF
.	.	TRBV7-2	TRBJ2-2	TGTGCCAGCAGCTTAGGCGGCCAAATCGGGGAGCTGTTTTTT	CASSLGGQIGELFF
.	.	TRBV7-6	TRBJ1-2	TGTGCCAGCAGCTTAGGTCCTACCTATGGCTACACCTTC	CASSLGPTYGYTF
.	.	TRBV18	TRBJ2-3	TGTGCCAGCTCCGCCAGTAGCACAGATACGCAGTATTTT	CASSASSTDTQYF
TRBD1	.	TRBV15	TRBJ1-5	TGTGCCACCAGCAGAGATCGGCAGGGGGCGCGTAGCAATCAGCCCCAGCATTTT	CATSRDRQGARSNQPQHF
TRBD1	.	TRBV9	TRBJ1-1	TGTGCCAGCAGCGGCGGACAGGGGGCAACTGAAGCTTTCTTT	CASSGGQGATEAFF
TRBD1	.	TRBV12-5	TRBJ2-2	TGTGCTAGTGGTTTGGCCCTGACAGGGTCGAACACCGGGGAGCTGTTTTTT	CASGLALTGSNTGELFF